These 24 T cell receptor beta chains originate from one sample sequenced in a study of regulatory T cells in long-lasting Graves disease (dated by TCRdb to the early 2020s). Libraries came from multiplex PCR. Sequencing relied on an Illumina HiSeq 4000. CDR3 regions were amplified by Arm-PCR with iRepertoire HTBI primers to construct TCR beta libraries. TCRdb reprocessing: public reads trimmed at Q25 with fastp, clones called with MiXCR, in-frame beta chains kept. Rows matching on CDR3 protein sequence are summarized as one entry with the most common DNA and genes. The sample table lists about 540,000 distinct CDR3 sequences, roughly 13% of them with a count of one. Of the sample, over 7.5% is held by the ten largest clones. Sample time point, as interpreted from the label and publication: newly diagnosed GD, antithyroid drugs for less than 3 months. For both TCR sequencing and RNA sequencing, RNA was extracted from PBMCs in TRIzol.

The same sample was also studied in work on T cells in Graves' hyperthyroidism and ophthalmopathy.

Source: peripheral blood mononuclear cells (PBMCs), taken at new diagnosis, from a patient treated with antithyroid drugs. The receptor set was obtained from a man aged 25-40 years with Graves disease. Donor details come from another sample of the same person, matched by shared clones.

V usage is TRBV20-1 and J usage is TRBJ1-6, with D uncertain. The CDR3 covers 15 residues. Germline V gene lookup returns CDR1 DFQATT and CDR2 SNEGSKA (reference sequence). The V and J ends lost 2 bases and 0 bases respectively, with 8 bases between them. The DNA for the CDR3 is TGCAGTGCTAGAATGGCTAGCTCCTATAATTCACCCCTCCACTTT. Amino acids: CSARMASSYNSPLHF.

This clonotype was counted many times. The chain joins TRBV7-9 to TRBJ1-4; no reliable D call. The CDR3 spans 13 residues. Germline V gene sequence: CDR1 SEHNR, CDR2 FQNEAQ (reference sequence). Trimming pared 11 bases from V and 4 bases from J, leaving 14 bases between. The CDR3 bases are TGTGCCCTTGCCCAGGAGGGTAATGAAAAACTGTTTTTT. Protein sequence: CALAQEGNEKLFF.

This clonotype appeared many times. The chain carries TRBV12-3 or TRBV12-4 and TRBJ2-7; 7 bases match TRBD1. With 7 bases clipped from V and 2 bases from J, the junction kept 5 bases outside the gene matches. The CDR3 sequence is 13 residues long. CDR3 amino acids: CASNWDSPYEQYF. Written as DNA, the CDR3 is TGTGCCAGCAACTGGGACAGTCCCTACGAGCAGTACTTC.

This clonotype was seen many times. V and J are TRBV11-2 and TRBJ2-1; D tentatively fits TRBD1 or TRBD2 (5 bases each). CDR1 and CDR2 (germline): SGHAT, FQNNGV. The CDR3 extends over 14 amino acids. The ends were cut back, 6 bases at V and 3 bases at J, with 12 bases in the middle. CDR3 protein: CASSPRDDYNEQFF. CDR3 DNA sequence: TGTGCCAGCAGTCCACGGGACGACTACAATGAGCAGTTCTTC.

Many counts were recorded for this clonotype. This rearrangement joins TRBV20-1 to TRBJ2-5; the D is unclear. Trimming cost V 6 bases and J 5 bases, with 16 bases left between them. Germline-derived CDR1 and CDR2 are DFQATT and SNEGSKA (reference sequence). This CDR3 is built from 13 residues. This chain's CDR3 is CSASRDVGETQYF. CDR3 nucleotide sequence: TGCAGTGCCAGTAGAGATGTAGGGGAGACCCAGTACTTC.

This clonotype was picked up a small number of times. The chain couples TRBV20-1 to TRBJ2-7; D gene ambiguous. Trimming took off 5 bases at V and 5 bases at J, with 13 bases between the two ends. CDR1 is DFQATT, CDR2 SNEGSKA, per germline (reference sequence). This CDR3 region has 12 residues. CDR3 in amino acids: CSADELAHEQYF. DNA for the CDR3: TGCAGTGCTGATGAATTGGCGCACGAGCAGTACTTC.

This clonotype appeared many times. This sequence joins TRBV18 and TRBJ2-1, with 8 bases identical to TRBD2. V shed 3 bases, J shed 8 bases, and the junction held 6 bases outside the gene matches. Germline CDR1 and CDR2: KGHSH and LQKENI. This CDR3 has 14 residues. For the CDR3, the DNA is TGTGCCAGCTCACCGCCGGGACTAGTCGATGAGCAGTTCTTC. The encoded protein is CASSPPGLVDEQFF.

This clonotype was observed a few times. The rearrangement uses TRBV6-1 and TRBJ2-5, with 7 bases aligning to TRBD1. The CDR3 spans 15 residues. Germline V gives CDR1 MNHNS, CDR2 SASEGT. V lost 2 bases to trimming and J lost 2 bases; unmatched junction nucleotides: 5. The CDR3 loop reads CASSEHRGRQETQYF. The CDR3 bases are TGTGCCAGCAGTGAACACAGGGGCCGACAAGAGACCCAGTACTTC.

The chain is built from TRBV6-9 and TRBJ1-1, with 11 bases identical to TRBD1. J gave up 4 bases and V 3 bases, and 4 bases lay outside the gene matches. This CDR3 comprises 15 residues. Germline V gene data show CDR1 as MNHGY and CDR2 as SVAAGI. Here the CDR3 reads CASSYDGTGGTEAFF. CDR3 in DNA: TGTGCCAGCAGTTACGATGGGACAGGGGGCACTGAAGCTTTCTTT.

V gene TRBV7-9 combines with J gene TRBJ2-7, with D unclear. With 1 base removed from V and 3 bases from J, the gap between germline ends came to 7 bases. Germline lookup yields CDR1 SEHNR and CDR2 FQNEAQ (reference sequence). The CDR3 is 13 amino acids. The CDR3 loop reads CASSLGDNYEQYF. The CDR3 DNA follows: TGTGCCAGCAGCTTAGGAGACAACTACGAGCAGTACTTC.

This clonotype was observed at least ten times. J is TRBJ2-3 and V is TRBV6-2 or TRBV6-3; 9 bases fit TRBD2. The length of the CDR3 is 20 residues. J was trimmed by 5 bases and V by 9 bases; bases with no gene match: 27. CDR1 is MNHEY and CDR2 is SVGEGT in the germline V gene. The CDR3 DNA sequence: TGTGCCAGGAGTCCTGATGTGCCTAGCGGGGTGGCCACTTTAGTAGATACGCAGTATTTT. Translation gives CARSPDVPSGVATLVDTQYF.

The table lists this clonotype with a few counts. This sequence joins TRBV19 and TRBJ1-5, with 7 bases matching TRBD1. Germline V lookup: CDR1 LNHDA, CDR2 SQIVND (reference sequence). This CDR3 contains 17 residues. V lost 4 bases to trimming and J lost 4 bases; unmatched junction nucleotides: 13. CDR3 sequence: CASSSVNRGLGNQPQHF. Written as DNA, the CDR3 is TGTGCCAGTAGTAGCGTGAACAGGGGATTAGGGAATCAGCCCCAGCATTTT.

About this clonotype itself: A far bigger clonotype differs at one base, so this is likely a read error. The chain combines TRBV12-3 or TRBV12-4 with TRBJ2-7, with a possible D match to TRBD1 (6 bases). The V end lost 4 bases, the J end lost 2 bases, and 9 bases lay between the germline ends. This CDR3 comprises 13 residues. The CDR3 nucleotides read TGTGCCAGCAGTTGGAAGGGGGCCTACGAGCAGTACTTC. It is translated as CASSWKGAYEQYF.

This chain links TRBV20-1 with TRBJ2-1; TRBD1 matches at 7 bases. The CDR3 runs 14 residues. Germline-derived CDR1 and CDR2 are DFQATT and SNEGSKA (reference sequence). After removal of 6 bases from V and 7 bases from J, the junction contained 12 bases not matched to a gene. CDR3 sequence reads: CSAPPGQRGNEQFF. CDR3 sequence (DNA): TGCAGTGCCCCTCCGGGACAGAGAGGAAATGAGCAGTTCTTC.

The chain is built from TRBV5-5 and TRBJ2-2, with D perhaps TRBD1 (5 bases). The CDR3 is 17 amino acids. Germline CDR1 reads SGHKS; CDR2 reads YYEKEE (reference sequence). Trimming cost V 0 bases and J 4 bases, with 16 bases left between them. In DNA form, the CDR3 reads TGTGCCAGCAGCTTGGACCGCAGGGTTTTAGGCACCGGGGAGCTGTTTTTT. As protein: CASSLDRRVLGTGELFF.

This clonotype was found many times. CDR3 nucleotide sequence: TGTGCCAGCAGCCAGGGACAGGGAATAGGAGAGACCCAGTACTTC. Encoded protein: CASSQGQGIGETQYF. The V and J genes are TRBV11-3 and TRBJ2-5; 9 bases map to TRBD1. The CDR3 spans 15 residues. Germline-derived CDR1 and CDR2 are SGHNT and YENEEA. The V segment lost 5 bases and the J segment 4 bases; nucleotides outside the gene matches: 8.

This clonotype appeared a few times. V gene TRBV3-1 combines with J gene TRBJ2-7; 8 nucleotides agree with TRBD1. Germline CDR1 and CDR2: LGHDT and YNNKEL (reference sequence). V trimming: 4 bases; J trimming: 7 bases; junction bases outside the gene matches: 12. The CDR3 runs to 15 residues. For the CDR3, the DNA is TGTGCCAGCAGCCCCACCGACAGGGGATTTTGGGAGCAGTACTTC. Translation: CASSPTDRGFWEQYF.

This clonotype was found a few times. This may be a read error: a much more frequent sequence differs by one nucleotide. This CDR3 fails to terminate in the conserved phenylalanine or tryptophan, so it likely reflects a read error. The J gene is TRBJ2-1, the V gene TRBV29-1; D is ambiguous. CDR3 length: 12 residues. From germline, CDR1 is SQVTM and CDR2 ANQGSEA. V gave up 3 bases and J gave up 7 bases, with 10 bases separating them. CDR3 region: CSVDWQANEQFL. CDR3 DNA sequence: TGCAGCGTTGACTGGCAGGCGAATGAGCAGTTCCTC.

This clonotype showed up many times. This chain links TRBV6-1 with TRBJ2-5, with D unresolved. CDR3 length equals 15 residues. The V end was cut by 6 bases, the J end by 2 bases, with 16 bases between. Per the germline V gene, CDR1 is MNHNS and CDR2 is SASEGT. In nucleotides, the CDR3 is TGTGCCAGCAGCCTCGCCGGCGCGTGGCAAGAGACCCAGTACTTC. Translated: CASSLAGAWQETQYF.

V usage is TRBV19 and J usage is TRBJ1-5, with D unclear. Per the germline V gene, CDR1 is LNHDA and CDR2 is SQIVND (reference sequence). The CDR3 spans 13 residues. With 6 bases removed from V and 4 bases from J, the gap between germline ends came to 10 bases. The CDR3 bases are TGTGCCAGTAGGATGGCTATAAATCAGCCCCAGCATTTT. This translates into CASRMAINQPQHF.

In the case of this clonotype: One base away lies a much larger clone, so this may be a sequencing read error. The conserved phenylalanine or tryptophan normally closing the CDR3 is absent here, so this likely arose from a read error. This chain joins TRBV3-1 and TRBJ2-1; D call uncertain. V was clipped by 2 bases and J by 1 base, with 6 bases between them. This CDR3 has 14 residues. Germline-derived CDR1 and CDR2 are LGHDT and YNNKEL (reference sequence). CDR3 bases: TGTGCCAGCAGCCAACGGAAGTCCTACAATGAGCAGTTCCTC. Protein product: CASSQRKSYNEQFL.

The V and J genes are TRBV25-1 and TRBJ1-1; D ambiguous. The CDR3 is made up of 11 amino acids. V was clipped by 3 bases and J by 10 bases, with 9 bases between them. Germline CDR1 MGHDK, CDR2 SYGVNS. CDR3 sequence: CASSEASRAFF. CDR3 DNA: TGTGCCAGCAGTGAGGCCAGCCGAGCTTTCTTT.

With respect to this clonotype: The junction departs from the called germline gene at one end, perhaps through a read error. The chain combines TRBV5-1 with TRBJ2-2, with TRBD2 identical over 7 bases. Germline CDR1 SGHRS, CDR2 YFSETQ. The CDR3 has 14 residues. The CDR3 nucleotides read TGCGCCAGCAGCCGGACTAGTAACACCGGGGGGCTGTTTTTT. This sequence encodes CASSRTSNTGGLFF.

This chain links TRBV5-1 with TRBJ1-2; TRBD1 matches at 12 bases. Looked up from germline, CDR1 is SGHRS and CDR2 is YFSETQ. J gave up 10 bases and V 4 bases, and 11 bases lay outside the gene matches. This CDR3 has 15 amino acids. CDR3: CASSPESGTGGFYTF. The CDR3 nucleotides read TGCGCCAGCAGCCCTGAATCCGGGACAGGGGGCTTCTACACCTTC.